This T cell receptor beta chain was found in a study of blood T cell repertoires in COVID-19. Whole-study context: The cDNA or gDNA used as material had been derived from T cells, B-cell-depleted T cells, or PBMCs.

The J segment lost 6 bases and the V segment lost 6 bases, leaving 6 bases of the junction unmatched. This CDR3 region has 13 residues. Germline V gives CDR1 MNHEY, CDR2 SVGAGI. In the original workflow: How many nucleated cells were present was estimated from reference gene primer amplification. Here immunoSEQ multiplex PCR was the method, and the copy in TCRdb shows in-frame clones only, minus some. V, J and clone size were drawn from that table, and D and trimming were deduced from the DNA. The sample has 150,000 to 200,000 clones; roughly four fifths are singletons. The clonotype originates from a human donor in a cohort sampled during active COVID-19. The chain is built from TRBV6-5 and TRBJ2-7; 9 bases agree with TRBD2. What was sequenced was peripheral blood. The CDR3 is CASRPSGTGEQYF. The CDR3 DNA is TGTGCCAGCAGGCCTAGCGGGACTGGCGAGCAGTACTTC.